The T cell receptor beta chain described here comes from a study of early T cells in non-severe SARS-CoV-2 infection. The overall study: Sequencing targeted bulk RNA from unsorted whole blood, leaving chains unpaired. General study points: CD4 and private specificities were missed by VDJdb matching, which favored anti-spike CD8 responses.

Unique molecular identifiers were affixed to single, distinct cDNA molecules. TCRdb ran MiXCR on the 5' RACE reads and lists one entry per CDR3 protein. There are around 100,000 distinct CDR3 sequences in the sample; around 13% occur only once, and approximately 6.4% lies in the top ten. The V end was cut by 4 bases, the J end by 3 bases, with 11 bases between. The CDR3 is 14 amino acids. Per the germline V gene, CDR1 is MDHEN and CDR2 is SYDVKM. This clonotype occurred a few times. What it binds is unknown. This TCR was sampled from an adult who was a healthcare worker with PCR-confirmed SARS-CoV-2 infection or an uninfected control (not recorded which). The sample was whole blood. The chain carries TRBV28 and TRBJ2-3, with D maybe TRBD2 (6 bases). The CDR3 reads CASSYGGATDTQYF. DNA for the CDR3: TGTGCCAGCAGTTATGGAGGGGCAACAGATACGCAGTATTTT. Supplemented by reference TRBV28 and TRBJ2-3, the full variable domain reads DVKVTQSSRYLVKRTGEKVFLECVQDMDHENMFWYRQDPGLGLRLIYFSYDVKMKEKGDIPEGYSVSREKKERFSLILESASTNQTSMYLCASSYGGATDTQYFGPGTRLTVL.